Below, 14 T cell receptor beta chains from the same sample are listed, as sequenced in a study of shared clonotypes between healthy human individuals. Data came from immunoSEQ multiplex PCR; TCRdb stores just in-frame clones and leaves some out. In the table there are roughly 490,000 clones, around 80% of which are singletons. The material sequenced was PBMCs. Receptors were obtained from a middle-aged woman in good health. Some clones in this sample may be carry-over from other donors' samples.

This clone was detected only once. The rearrangement uses TRBV14 and TRBJ2-1; D is unresolved. The CDR3 runs 12 residues. Trimming took off 1 base at V and 15 bases at J, with 13 bases between the two ends. Germline CDR1 reads SGHDN; CDR2 reads FVKESK. The CDR3 spells CASSQASAPWFF. For the CDR3, the DNA is TGTGCCAGCAGCCAAGCTTCAGCCCCGTGGTTCTTC.

The chain carries TRBV12-5 and TRBJ2-1; D gene ambiguous. This CDR3 comprises 13 residues. Germline V gives CDR1 LGHNT, CDR2 FRNRAP. V gave up 3 bases and J gave up 10 bases, with 13 bases separating them. The CDR3 is CASGFDPTREQFF. As DNA, the CDR3 is TGTGCTAGTGGTTTCGACCCCACCCGGGAGCAGTTCTTC.

The rearrangement joins TRBV25-1 to TRBJ1-2; 7 nucleotides agree with TRBD1. V lost 3 bases and J lost 2; bases outside the gene matches: 6. Germline V gene sequence: CDR1 MGHDK, CDR2 SYGVNS. This CDR3 is built from 15 residues. CDR3 in DNA: TGTGCCAGCAGTGACTCGAGGGGGCCGAACTATGGCTACACCTTC. Encoded protein: CASSDSRGPNYGYTF.

Regarding this clone: A single base is all that separates this from a far larger clone, so a read error is likely. The sample carries other DNA sequences with the same CDR3. The CDR3 DNA follows: TGCGCCAGCAGTTTAATTCTAGGCGGGAGAACCTCCTACGAGCAGTACTTC. Residues: CASSLILGGRTSYEQYF. The chain recombines TRBV28 with TRBJ2-7; 7 nucleotides agree with TRBD2. The CDR3 loop spans 17 amino acids. Germline loops: CDR1 MDHEN, CDR2 SYDVKM.

This clone was counted between two and nine times. This sequence joins TRBV7-6 and TRBJ2-3, with a possible D match to TRBD2 (5 bases). Per germline, CDR1 SGHVS and CDR2 FNYEAQ. This CDR3 has 13 residues. V was clipped by 5 bases and J by 6 bases, with 12 bases between them. CDR3 sequence (DNA): TGTGCCAGCAGCCCCGGGATGGGGGATACGCAGTATTTT. It is translated as CASSPGMGDTQYF.

The chain is built from TRBV7-9 and TRBJ2-5; weak D call: TRBD2 (6 bases). The J call is doubtful: the DNA matches TRBJ2-7 better. Per germline, CDR1 SEHNR and CDR2 FQNEAQ (reference sequence). The CDR3 contains 10 residues. DNA of the CDR3: TGTGCCAGCGGAGGGCGCGAGCAGTACTTC. The encoded protein is CASGGREQYF.

The chain couples TRBV2 to TRBJ2-7; D call uncertain. Germline V gene sequence: CDR1 SNHLY, CDR2 FYNNEI. This CDR3 comprises 14 residues. Trimming removed 5 bases at V and 0 bases at J, with 11 bases between. The CDR3: CASSSDGYSYEQYF. In DNA, the CDR3 is TGTGCCAGCAGTTCCGACGGATACTCCTACGAGCAGTACTTC.

The table lists this clone with a few counts. The V gene is TRBV25-1, the J gene TRBJ2-3; a possible D gene is TRBD2 (6 bases). There are 14 residues in the CDR3. Trimming left V 10 bases short and J 0 bases short, with 14 bases between. The germline V gene encodes CDR1 MGHDK and CDR2 SYGVNS. The CDR3 nucleotides are TGTGCCACCCTTGGCGGGACCAGCACAGATACGCAGTATTTT. It codes for CATLGGTSTDTQYF.

The CDR3 sequence is CASRGQGGLRELFF. DNA of the CDR3: TGTGCCAGCAGGGGACAGGGGGGATTGAGGGAGCTGTTTTTT. V usage is TRBV7-2 and J usage is TRBJ2-2, with 11 bases fitting TRBD1. V shed 6 bases and J 9 bases; nucleotides not matched to a gene: 6. Germline V gene sequence: CDR1 SGHTA, CDR2 FQGNSA. The CDR3 covers 14 residues.

This clone was counted a single time. The chain links TRBV6-5 to TRBJ2-2; no clear D. V lost 2 bases to trimming and J lost 0 bases, with 1 base between them. The CDR3 is 13 residues long. Germline lookup yields CDR1 MNHEY and CDR2 SVGAGI. The CDR3 protein is CASSYPNTGELFF. The CDR3 region has the DNA TGTGCCAGCAGTTACCCGAACACCGGGGAGCTGTTTTTT.

For this clone: This is likely an artifact of a read error, given a far larger clone one base away. V usage is TRBV30 and J usage is TRBJ1-5; D call uncertain. Germline V lookup: CDR1 GTSNPN, CDR2 SVGIG (reference sequence). V lost 2 bases and J lost 1, with 3 bases in between. The CDR3 extends over 12 amino acids. CDR3 DNA: TGTGCCTGGAGTAGGAGCAATCAGCCCCAGCATTTT. Translating it yields CAWSRSNQPQHF.

On this clone itself: A read error is possible here, since a much larger clone lies one base away. Other DNA sequences in the sample encode the same CDR3. The chain combines TRBV5-1 with TRBJ2-5; 7 bases are shared with TRBD2. V gave up 0 bases and J gave up 2 bases; unmatched junction bases: 4. This CDR3 is 15 amino acids long. CDR1 is SGHRS, CDR2 YFSETQ, per germline. This CDR3 is CASSLGASGQETQYF. For the CDR3, the DNA is TGCGCCAGCAGCTTGGGGGCTAGCGGACAAGAGACCCAGTACTTC.

This clone was recorded at least ten times. The chain employs TRBV4-1 and TRBJ2-7; D remains unclear. The V gene's germline CDR1 is MGHRA and CDR2 YSYEKL. Trimming left V 0 bases short and J 0 bases short, with 12 bases between. The CDR3 totals 16 residues. CDR3 DNA sequence: TGCGCCAGCAGCCAAGATTCCGGGCAGCACTCCTACGAGCAGTACTTC. The encoded protein is CASSQDSGQHSYEQYF.

This clone showed up just a few times. The genes are TRBV23-1 and TRBJ2-1; D is undetermined. TRBV23-1 is reported as an ORF; its role is uncertain. V lost 10 bases, J lost 6 bases, and 22 bases lay in between. The CDR3 is 15 residues long. CDR3 coding DNA: TGCGCCATTCTCCCAGGCCGCCAAAGCGTCAATGAGCAGTTCTTC. Protein sequence: CAILPGRQSVNEQFF.